Below are 18 T cell receptor beta chains sequenced from a single sample in a study of T cells in localized non-small cell lung cancer. Clones were sequenced by immunoSEQ multiplex PCR, and TCRdb holds only the in-frame ones, with some missing. The sample yields 7,000 to 10,000 clones, 50% to 60% seen once. The sequenced sample was lymph node tissue, obtained before any cancer treatment. These receptors were obtained from a male donor aged 60 or over with stage I squamous cell lung carcinoma.

The genes are TRBV5-1 and TRBJ1-4, with 8 bases that match TRBD1. The CDR3 length is 14 residues. Trimming removed 4 bases from V and 6 bases from J; junction bases left unmatched: 5. The germline V gene has CDR1 SGHRS and CDR2 YFSETQ. The DNA for the CDR3 is TGCGCCAGCAGCGTGGACAGGGTTGATGAAAAACTGTTTTTT. Its protein is CASSVDRVDEKLFF.

The chain has TRBV28 and TRBJ2-7, with 8 bases fitting TRBD1. CDR1 and CDR2 from the germline V gene are MDHEN and SYDVKM. Germline trimming cut 10 bases from V and 1 base from J; bases unmatched to any gene: 3. The length of the CDR3 is 12 residues. The CDR3 sequence: CATQGASYEQYF. CDR3 nucleotides: TGTGCCACCCAGGGGGCTTCCTACGAGCAGTACTTC.

The chain has TRBV6-8 and TRBJ2-7; D not certain. This CDR3 comprises 12 residues. From germline, CDR1 is MNHGY and CDR2 SAAAGT. V lost 6 bases, J lost 6 bases, and 12 bases lay in between. The CDR3 nucleotides are TGTGCCAGCAGCACCTCCTCGCGCGAGCAGTACTTC. This codes for CASSTSSREQYF.

The chain links TRBV29-1 to TRBJ2-5; D perhaps matches TRBD2 (6 bases). Trimming removed 6 bases from V and 5 bases from J, with 16 bases in between. The germline V gene encodes CDR1 SQVTM and CDR2 ANQGSEA. The CDR3 sequence is 13 residues long. The CDR3 DNA reads TGCAGCGTCACCGGACTATCAGGGGAGACCCAGTACTTC. As protein: CSVTGLSGETQYF. Combining the CDR3 with reference TRBV29-1 and TRBJ2-5 gives the whole variable domain SAVISQKPSRDICQRGTSLTIQCQVDSQVTMMFWYRQQPGQSLTLIATANQGSEATYESGFVIDKFPISRPNLTFSTLTVSNMSPEDSSIYLCSVTGLSGETQYFGPGTRLLVL.

The V call is TRBV18, the J call TRBJ2-7; TRBD1 aligns across 7 bases. Germline V gene sequence: CDR1 KGHSH, CDR2 LQKENI. J gave up 9 bases and V 3 bases, and 14 bases lay outside the gene matches. The CDR3 length is 15 residues. The CDR3 sequence is CASSPKEGAPRRQYF. The CDR3 DNA reads as TGTGCCAGCTCACCTAAAGAGGGGGCTCCCCGGCGGCAGTACTTC.

This clone was picked up a small number of times. The V gene is TRBV6-8, the J gene TRBJ2-3; D gene ambiguous. This CDR3 comprises 13 residues. The ends were cut back, 7 bases at V and 6 bases at J, with 14 bases in the middle. CDR1 MNHGY and CDR2 SAAAGT come from the germline V gene. Written as DNA, the CDR3 is TGTGCCAGCACCTCTCCTAACTTTGATACGCAGTATTTT. Its translation: CASTSPNFDTQYF.

The genes are TRBV29-1 and TRBJ1-1; D not certain. Germline assignment: CDR1 SQVTM and CDR2 ANQGSEA. V lost 7 bases, J lost 4 bases, and 13 bases lay in between. The CDR3 is made up of 12 amino acids. The CDR3: CSGRLGITEAFF. DNA for the CDR3: TGCAGCGGAAGATTGGGTATCACTGAAGCTTTCTTT.

There are a few counts of this clone. The CDR3 DNA sequence: TGTGCCAGCAGCCAGCTAACAGTCAACAATGAGCAGTTCTTC. It encodes CASSQLTVNNEQFF. The chain joins TRBV14 to TRBJ2-1, with D uncertain. From germline, CDR1 is SGHDN and CDR2 FVKESK. V was trimmed by 3 bases and J by 5 bases, leaving 11 bases between them. CDR3 length: 14 amino acids.

The gene calls are TRBV14 and TRBJ1-1, with D hard to call. Germline V lookup: CDR1 SGHDN, CDR2 FVKESK. V dropped 2 bases and J dropped 1 base, with 11 bases sitting between them. CDR3 length: 15 amino acids. The CDR3 region is CASSQFLNSNTEAFF. In DNA form, the CDR3 reads TGTGCCAGCAGCCAATTCCTCAATTCGAACACTGAAGCTTTCTTT. Supplemented by reference TRBV14 and TRBJ1-1, the full variable domain reads EAGVTQFPSHSVIEKGQTVTLRCDPISGHDNLYWYRRVMGKEIKFLLHFVKESKQDESGMPNNRFLAERTGGTYSTLKVQPAELEDSGVYFCASSQFLNSNTEAFFGQGTRLTVV.

This clone has a single count. The chain joins TRBV19 to TRBJ1-4; 10 nucleotides match TRBD1. CDR3 size: 14 residues. CDR1 and CDR2 from the germline V gene are LNHDA and SQIVND (reference sequence). V was clipped by 6 bases and J by 8 bases; unmatched bases: 6. The CDR3 reads CASRTTGGGEKLFF. The CDR3 DNA reads as TGTGCCAGTAGGACGACAGGGGGCGGGGAAAAACTGTTTTTT.

The chain links TRBV18 to TRBJ2-7; D unclear. The CDR3 loop spans 12 amino acids. V was shortened by 5 bases and J by 0 bases, with 5 bases between the two germline ends. CDR1 KGHSH and CDR2 LQKENI come from the germline V gene. CDR3 residues: CASSSSSYEQYF. As DNA, the CDR3 is TGTGCCAGCTCATCCAGCTCCTACGAGCAGTACTTC.

J is TRBJ2-7 and V is TRBV9; 11 nucleotides agree with TRBD1. Unmatched junction bases numbered 5, after V lost 3 bases and J lost 6 bases. This CDR3 has 14 residues. Germline V lookup: CDR1 SGDLS, CDR2 YYNGEE. CDR3 protein: CASSAGQGAGEQYF. CDR3 nucleotide sequence: TGTGCCAGCAGCGCTGGACAGGGGGCGGGCGAGCAGTACTTC.

In its sample, this clone was seen once. The chain links TRBV19 to TRBJ1-4, with D possibly TRBD1 on 5 matching bases. This CDR3 region has 15 residues. From germline, CDR1 is LNHDA and CDR2 SQIVND (reference sequence). Trimming stripped 3 bases from V and 3 bases from J, with 11 bases between. CDR3 sequence reads: CASSIGGTANEKLFF. The CDR3 bases are TGTGCCAGTAGTATCGGGGGGACGGCTAATGAAAAACTGTTTTTT.

V and J are TRBV19 and TRBJ2-7; the match to TRBD2 covers 13 bases. This CDR3 has 14 residues. With 6 bases clipped from V and 4 bases from J, the junction kept 3 bases outside the gene matches. CDR1 and CDR2 (germline): LNHDA, SQIVND (reference sequence). The CDR3 is CASSRTSGSYEQYF. DNA of the CDR3: TGTGCCAGTAGCAGGACTAGCGGGAGTTACGAGCAGTACTTC.

The rearrangement joins TRBV12-5 to TRBJ1-1, with TRBD1 identical over 7 bases. V shed 0 bases, J shed 1 base, and the junction held 8 bases outside the gene matches. Germline CDR1 and CDR2: LGHNT and FRNRAP. CDR3 length: 17 residues. This CDR3 is CASGLVLTGEGNTEAFF. The CDR3 DNA sequence: TGTGCTAGTGGTTTGGTACTAACAGGGGAGGGGAACACTGAAGCTTTCTTT. Full variable domain (missing parts from reference TRBV12-5 and TRBJ1-1): DARVTQTPRHKVTEMGQEVTMRCQPILGHNTVFWYRQTMMQGLELLAYFRNRAPLDDSGMPKDRFSAEMPDATLATLKIQPSEPRDSAVYFCASGLVLTGEGNTEAFFGQGTRLTVV.

The chain has TRBV28 and TRBJ2-1; D gene ambiguous. The CDR3 spans 16 residues. Germline CDR1 is MDHEN and CDR2 is SYDVKM. V lost 4 bases and J 0 bases, leaving 13 bases between the germline ends. CDR3 DNA: TGTGCCAGCAGTTCCATTACAGCGTCCTCCTACAATGAGCAGTTCTTC. Its translation is CASSSITASSYNEQFF.

V gene TRBV12-5 combines with J gene TRBJ2-2; D remains ambiguous. V was pared by 0 bases and J by 4 bases, with 6 bases between. The CDR3 consists of 14 residues. Germline V gene data show CDR1 as LGHNT and CDR2 as FRNRAP. The CDR3 DNA is TGTGCTAGTGGTTTGGTACAGTCCACCGGGGAGCTGTTTTTT. As protein: CASGLVQSTGELFF. The whole variable domain, filled in from reference TRBV12-5 and TRBJ2-2, reads DARVTQTPRHKVTEMGQEVTMRCQPILGHNTVFWYRQTMMQGLELLAYFRNRAPLDDSGMPKDRFSAEMPDATLATLKIQPSEPRDSAVYFCASGLVQSTGELFFGEGSRLTVL.

The chain recombines TRBV28 with TRBJ1-1; maybe TRBD1 (6 bases). CDR1 MDHEN and CDR2 SYDVKM come from the germline V gene. Deletions cut 6 bases from V and 2 bases from J, with 13 bases between. The CDR3 is made up of 14 amino acids. As DNA, the CDR3 is TGTGCCAGCAGGCCTCTACAGGGTAACACTGAAGCTTTCTTT. This codes for CASRPLQGNTEAFF.